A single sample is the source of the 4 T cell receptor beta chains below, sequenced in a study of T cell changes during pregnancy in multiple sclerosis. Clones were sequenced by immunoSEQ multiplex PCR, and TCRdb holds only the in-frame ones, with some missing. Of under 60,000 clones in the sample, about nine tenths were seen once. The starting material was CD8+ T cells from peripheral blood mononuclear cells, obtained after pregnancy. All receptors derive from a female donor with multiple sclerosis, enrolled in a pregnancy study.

The CDR3 protein is CASSLGTDNQPQHF. The CDR3 DNA sequence: TGTGCCAGCAGCTTGGGGACAGACAATCAGCCCCAGCATTTT. The chain has TRBV7-9 and TRBJ1-5; 7 nucleotides match TRBD1. Germline trimming cut 3 bases from V and 3 bases from J; bases unmatched to any gene: 2. The CDR3 sequence is 14 residues long. Germline CDR1 and CDR2: SEHNR and FQNEAQ (reference sequence).

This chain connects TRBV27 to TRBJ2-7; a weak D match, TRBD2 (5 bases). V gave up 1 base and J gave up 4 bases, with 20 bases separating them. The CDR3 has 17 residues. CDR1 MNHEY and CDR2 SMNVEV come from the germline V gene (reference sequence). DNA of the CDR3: TGTGCCAGCAGTTTATTCCCCGGATCAACTAGTGGGTACGAGCAGTACTTC. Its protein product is CASSLFPGSTSGYEQYF.

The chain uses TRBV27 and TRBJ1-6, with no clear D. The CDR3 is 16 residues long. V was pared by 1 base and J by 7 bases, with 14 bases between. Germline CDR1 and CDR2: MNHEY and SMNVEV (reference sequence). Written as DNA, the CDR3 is TGTGCCAGCAGTTTATGGGCAGAGATTGAAAATTCACCCCTCCACTTT. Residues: CASSLWAEIENSPLHF.

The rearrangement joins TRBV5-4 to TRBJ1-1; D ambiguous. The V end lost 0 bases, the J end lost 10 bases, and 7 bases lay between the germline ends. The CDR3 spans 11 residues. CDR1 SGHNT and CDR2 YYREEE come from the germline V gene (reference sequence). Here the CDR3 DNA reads TGTGCCAGCAGCTTGGGAGGACTAGCTTTCTTT. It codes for CASSLGGLAFF.